One and the same sample provided the 32 T cell receptor beta chains below, sequenced in a study of blood T cell repertoires in COVID-19. Assay: immunoSEQ multiplex PCR; the TCRdb copy retains only in-frame clones and omits some. The sample lists under 300,000 clones, under 90% occurring once. The sample taken for sequencing was PBMCs or T cells enriched from blood (not recorded which). These receptors originate from a man aged 18-30 years who had recovered from COVID-19.

The rearrangement links TRBV28 to TRBJ2-7; 7 nucleotides match TRBD1. The CDR3 is 14 amino acids. V lost 5 bases and J lost 3; bases outside the gene matches: 7. Germline V CDR1 and CDR2: MDHEN, SYDVKM. CDR3 loop: CASSQPGQSYEQYF. The CDR3 nucleotides are TGTGCCAGCAGTCAACCGGGACAGAGCTACGAGCAGTACTTC.

The CDR3 coding sequence is TGTGCCAGCAGTTCTTCCAATGAGCAGTTCTTC. Translated: CASSSSNEQFF. The gene calls are TRBV6-2 or TRBV6-3 and TRBJ2-1, with no clear D. Trimming left V 4 bases short and J 6 bases short, with 4 bases between. Per the germline V gene, CDR1 is MNHEY and CDR2 is SVGEGT. This CDR3 spans 11 amino acids.

This clone showed up just once. V usage is TRBV7-9 and J usage is TRBJ1-4, with 7 bases identical to TRBD1. The junction had 3 bases not matched to a gene; V was cut back by 1 base and J by 7 bases. The CDR3 runs to 14 residues. Germline CDR1 reads SEHNR; CDR2 reads FQNEAQ (reference sequence). In DNA form, the CDR3 reads TGTGCCAGCAGCTTAGACAGGGGAGGTGAAAAACTGTTTTTT. Protein product: CASSLDRGGEKLFF.

DNA for the CDR3: TGTGCCAGTAGTATGTTCCAGGGCGGAAACACCATATATTTT. This codes for CASSMFQGGNTIYF. J is TRBJ1-3 and V is TRBV19; D possibly corresponds to TRBD1 (5 bases). CDR1 is LNHDA, CDR2 SQIVND, per germline (reference sequence). This CDR3 region has 14 residues. Trimming left V 3 bases short and J 4 bases short, with 10 bases between.

CDR3 DNA sequence: TGTGCCAGCAGTTTCTCTGCCCAGCGCCCCTATGGCTACACCTTC. It is translated as CASSFSAQRPYGYTF. The V gene is TRBV28, the J gene TRBJ1-2, with unresolved D. CDR3 length: 15 residues. Looked up from germline, CDR1 is MDHEN and CDR2 is SYDVKM. Trimming stripped 3 bases from V and 4 bases from J, with 15 bases between.

This chain joins TRBV27 and TRBJ1-2, with 10 bases identical to TRBD1. The trim removed 5 bases at V and 6 bases at J, leaving 6 bases unmatched. Germline V gene lookup returns CDR1 MNHEY and CDR2 SMNVEV (reference sequence). This CDR3 region has 14 residues. The CDR3 DNA follows: TGTGCCAGCAGTATCCGACAGGGGGCGGATGGCTACACCTTC. Its protein is CASSIRQGADGYTF.

The chain recombines TRBV30 with TRBJ1-5; TRBD1 agrees at 8 bases. CDR3 size: 13 residues. Trimming cost V 7 bases and J 2 bases; bases outside gene matches: 4. Looked up from germline, CDR1 is GTSNPN and CDR2 is SVGIG (reference sequence). CDR3 DNA: TGTGCCTTCGGACAGGGAGGCAATCAGCCCCAGCATTTT. As protein: CAFGQGGNQPQHF.

The rearrangement uses TRBV19 and TRBJ2-7, with D possibly matching TRBD1 (7 bases). The V gene lost 4 bases and the J gene lost 0 bases, with 10 bases spanning the gap. This CDR3 region has 14 residues. Germline V gives CDR1 LNHDA, CDR2 SQIVND (reference sequence). The CDR3 loop is CASSTRDSSYEQYF. As DNA, the CDR3 is TGTGCCAGTAGTACGCGGGACAGCTCCTACGAGCAGTACTTC.

This chain uses TRBV11-3 with TRBJ1-5; D not resolved. In germline, CDR1 is SGHNT, CDR2 YENEEA. The germline V and J ends were trimmed by 3 bases and 0 bases, with 9 bases remaining between them. The CDR3 length is 15 residues. The chain's CDR3 is CASSLNSLSNQPQHF. CDR3 sequence (DNA): TGTGCCAGCAGCTTGAACAGCCTTAGCAATCAGCCCCAGCATTTT.

The chain has TRBV5-4 and TRBJ2-1, with 7 bases identical to TRBD2. The length of the CDR3 is 15 residues. The germline gives CDR1 SGHNT, CDR2 YYREEE (reference sequence). The V gene end was trimmed by 1 base and the J gene end by 6 bases; junction bases not matched to a gene: 7. The CDR3 sequence is CASSLFGGRGNEQFF. The CDR3, as DNA: TGTGCCAGCAGCTTGTTCGGTGGGAGGGGCAATGAGCAGTTCTTC.

This clone has just one count. V is TRBV5-1 and J is TRBJ2-5; 8 bases match TRBD2. The V gene's germline CDR1 is SGHRS and CDR2 YFSETQ. V shed 1 base, J shed 5 bases, and the junction held 10 bases outside the gene matches. The CDR3 has 16 residues. The chain's CDR3 is CASSLSRGGRAETQYF. CDR3 coding DNA: TGCGCCAGCAGCTTGTCCCGGGGGGGGCGCGCCGAGACCCAGTACTTC.

The rearrangement joins TRBV7-2 to TRBJ1-1, with D unresolved. The CDR3 contains 15 residues. V lost 5 bases and J 9 bases, leaving 22 bases between the germline ends. Per germline, CDR1 SGHTA and CDR2 FQGNSA. Written as DNA, the CDR3 is TGTGCCAGCAGCCCCGGTCGCGGGGATAGTGTGAAAGCTTTCTTT. Encoded protein: CASSPGRGDSVKAFF. Supplemented by reference TRBV7-2 and TRBJ1-1, the full variable domain reads GAGVSQSPSNKVTEKGKDVELRCDPISGHTALYWYRQSLGQGLEFLIYFQGNSAPDKSGLPSDRFSAERTGGSVSTLTIQRTQQEDSAVYLCASSPGRGDSVKAFFGQGTRLTVV.

This clone was found a few times. The rearrangement uses TRBV19 and TRBJ1-5; 9 positions agree with TRBD1. Trimming cost V 6 bases and J 3 bases; bases outside gene matches: 6. The length of the CDR3 is 15 residues. Germline-derived CDR1 and CDR2 are LNHDA and SQIVND (reference sequence). CDR3 coding DNA: TGTGCCAGTAGCCAGGACAGGGGAGACAATCAGCCCCAGCATTTT. Translation gives CASSQDRGDNQPQHF.

The chain carries TRBV6-5 and TRBJ2-3; D call uncertain. Deletions cut 6 bases from V and 6 bases from J, with 10 bases between. This CDR3 has 12 residues. The germline CDR1 and CDR2 sequences are MNHEY and SVGAGI. CDR3 DNA: TGTGCCAGCAGCCACGACATGGATACGCAGTATTTT. The encoded protein is CASSHDMDTQYF.

The chain links TRBV28 to TRBJ1-2; the D gene is possibly TRBD1 (5 bases). CDR1 is MDHEN, CDR2 SYDVKM, per germline. Trimming took off 2 bases at V and 9 bases at J, with 16 bases between the two ends. CDR3 length equals 14 residues. The CDR3 DNA is TGTGCCAGCAGTTTAGTTACGGGGGGTGAAAGCTACACCTTC. Protein sequence: CASSLVTGGESYTF.

The chain couples TRBV30 to TRBJ1-3; D gene uncertain. Trimming pared 3 bases from V and 3 bases from J, leaving 6 bases between. The CDR3 is 12 amino acids. The germline V gene encodes CDR1 GTSNPN and CDR2 SVGIG (reference sequence). The CDR3 loop reads CAWRQIGNTIYF. DNA for the CDR3: TGTGCCTGGAGACAGATTGGAAACACCATATATTTT.

This clone came up once. The genes are TRBV28 and TRBJ1-2; 12 bases line up with TRBD1. V lost 5 bases to trimming and J lost 7 bases; unmatched junction nucleotides: 5. Germline V gene sequence: CDR1 MDHEN, CDR2 SYDVKM. This CDR3 has 14 amino acids. The CDR3 here is CASSTGTGGRGYTF. The CDR3 DNA follows: TGTGCCAGCAGTACTGGGACAGGGGGCCGTGGCTACACCTTC.

The chain is built from TRBV7-9 and TRBJ2-3, with D tentatively TRBD2 (6 bases). This CDR3 region has 15 residues. Trimming stripped 5 bases from V and 3 bases from J, with 15 bases between. The germline CDR1 and CDR2 sequences are SEHNR and FQNEAQ (reference sequence). As DNA, the CDR3 is TGTGCCAGCAGCCCCCCCGGGAGCGGGACAGATACGCAGTATTTT. Its protein product is CASSPPGSGTDTQYF.

This clone was counted only a few times. The rearrangement joins TRBV3-1 (or the pseudogene TRBV3-2) to TRBJ1-6, with 9 bases identical to TRBD1. CDR3 length: 17 residues. V shed 3 bases, J shed 2 bases, and the junction held 5 bases outside the gene matches. Per germline, CDR1 LGHDT and CDR2 YNNKEL (reference sequence). CDR3: CASSQNRGLTYNSPLHF. The CDR3 coding sequence is TGTGCCAGCAGCCAGAACAGGGGGCTGACCTATAATTCACCCCTCCACTTT.

The rearrangement joins TRBV10-3 to TRBJ1-1; no clear D. CDR1 is ENHRY and CDR2 is SYGVKD in the germline V gene. The CDR3 contains 12 residues. The CDR3 nucleotides are TGTTCAACGGCGGGATGGAACACTGAAGCTTTCTTT. Protein sequence: CSTAGWNTEAFF.

J is TRBJ2-1 and V is TRBV9; 12 bases line up with TRBD2. Germline values: CDR1 SGDLS, CDR2 YYNGEE. The CDR3 contains 16 residues. With 2 bases clipped from V and 5 bases from J, the junction kept 5 bases outside the gene matches. CDR3 coding DNA: TGTGCCAGCAGCGTCTCCGGGACTAGCGGGCACAATGAGCAGTTCTTC. Its protein is CASSVSGTSGHNEQFF. Supplemented by reference TRBV9 and TRBJ2-1, the full variable domain reads DSGVTQTPKHLITATGQRVTLRCSPRSGDLSVYWYQQSLDQGLQFLIQYYNGEERAKGNILERFSAQQFPDLHSELNLSSLELGDSALYFCASSVSGTSGHNEQFFGPGTRLTVL.

The chain joins TRBV3-1 (or the pseudogene TRBV3-2) to TRBJ1-3, with 7 bases aligning to TRBD1. The CDR3 sequence is 15 residues long. V lost 2 bases and J lost 4; bases outside the gene matches: 5. Germline CDR1 and CDR2: LGHDT and YNNKEL (reference sequence). DNA for the CDR3: TGTGCCAGCAGCCAAACAGGGGCTGGCGGAAACACCATATATTTT. Amino acids: CASSQTGAGGNTIYF.

This rearrangement joins TRBV7-2 to TRBJ1-1, with 9 bases that match TRBD1. This CDR3 region has 14 residues. After removal of 6 bases from V and 1 base from J, the junction contained 3 bases not matched to a gene. Germline V gives CDR1 SGHTA, CDR2 FQGNSA. CDR3 residues: CASSTQGANTEAFF. For the CDR3, the DNA is TGTGCCAGCAGTACACAGGGGGCGAACACTGAAGCTTTCTTT.

In this sample, this clone turned up a few times. At the DNA level, this CDR3 is encoded by other sequences in the same sample as well. This chain uses TRBV5-5 with TRBJ2-5; 12 positions match TRBD2. Unmatched junction bases numbered 2, after V lost 0 bases and J lost 5 bases. Germline V gene data show CDR1 as SGHKS and CDR2 as YYEKEE (reference sequence). This CDR3 is built from 15 residues. The CDR3: CASSLGLAGVETQYF. The CDR3 nucleotides are TGTGCCAGCAGCTTGGGACTAGCGGGGGTGGAGACCCAGTACTTC.

The CDR3: CASTTGLNTEAFF. DNA for the CDR3: TGTGCCAGCACCACAGGCTTGAACACTGAAGCTTTCTTT. This rearrangement joins TRBV7-2 to TRBJ1-1, with a weak D call TRBD1 (5 bases). V lost 7 bases, J lost 0 bases, and 9 bases lay in between. Per germline, CDR1 SGHTA and CDR2 FQGNSA. This CDR3 spans 13 amino acids.

This clone showed up just once. J is TRBJ1-6 and V is TRBV28; perhaps TRBD1 as D (5 bases). This CDR3 comprises 14 residues. Trimming removed 6 bases at V and 8 bases at J, with 14 bases between. Germline V gives CDR1 MDHEN, CDR2 SYDVKM. The CDR3, as DNA: TGTGCCAGCAGGGACCTAAGGGGCGATTCACCCCTCCACTTT. Protein: CASRDLRGDSPLHF.

The J gene is TRBJ1-2, the V gene TRBV6-6, with 8 bases matching TRBD1. CDR3 length equals 12 residues. In germline, CDR1 is MNHNY, CDR2 SVGAGI (reference sequence). The V and J ends lost 8 bases and 7 bases, in that order; junction bases with no gene match: 6. Written as DNA, the CDR3 is TGTGCCAGCCCCGGGACAGGCGGTGGCTACACCTTC. It codes for CASPGTGGGYTF.

The chain couples TRBV9 to TRBJ2-5; 7 bases are a match to TRBD2. Germline assignment: CDR1 SGDLS and CDR2 YYNGEE. With 4 bases clipped from V and 4 bases from J, the junction kept 10 bases outside the gene matches. The CDR3 contains 15 residues. CDR3 protein: CASSLTTSVGETQYF. The DNA for the CDR3 is TGTGCCAGCAGCCTTACCACTAGCGTCGGAGAGACCCAGTACTTC.

This sequence joins TRBV5-1 and TRBJ1-5; TRBD1 agrees at 8 bases. The CDR3 is made up of 14 amino acids. CDR1 and CDR2 (germline): SGHRS, YFSETQ. With V trimmed by 0 bases and J by 7 bases, 3 bases remained unmatched. The CDR3 bases are TGCGCCAGCAGCTTGGCCGGGACAGGCCAGCCCCAGCATTTT. This codes for CASSLAGTGQPQHF.

The chain has TRBV5-1 and TRBJ2-1; possibly TRBD2 for D (6 bases). V was pared by 1 base and J by 7 bases, with 12 bases between. CDR3 length equals 14 residues. CDR1 is SGHRS, CDR2 YFSETQ, per germline. The CDR3, as DNA: TGCGCCAGCAGCTTGCGGGAGAACGGAAATGAGCAGTTCTTC. The encoded protein is CASSLRENGNEQFF. The full variable domain, rest sourced from reference TRBV5-1 and TRBJ2-1, is KAGVTQTPRYLIKTRGQQVTLSCSPISGHRSVSWYQQTPGQGLQFLFEYFSETQRNKGNFPGRFSGRQFSNSRSEMNVSTLELGDSALYLCASSLRENGNEQFFGPGTRLTVL.

This chain joins TRBV5-1 and TRBJ1-1, with a tentative D call TRBD1 (6 bases). The CDR3 sequence is 16 residues long. Germline CDR1 and CDR2: SGHRS and YFSETQ. Trimming shortened V by 0 bases and J by 0 bases, and 12 bases separated the two germline ends. CDR3 nucleotide sequence: TGCGCCAGCAGCTTGGACTTGCAGGGGATGAACACTGAAGCTTTCTTT. It translates to CASSLDLQGMNTEAFF.

The V gene is TRBV28, the J gene TRBJ2-1, with TRBD2 matching 7 bases. This CDR3 is 15 amino acids long. Germline V gene lookup returns CDR1 MDHEN and CDR2 SYDVKM. The J segment lost 5 bases and the V segment lost 3 bases, leaving 7 bases of the junction unmatched. The CDR3 DNA follows: TGTGCCAGCAGTTTTTGGCGGGGGAGGAACAATGAGCAGTTCTTC. Translating it yields CASSFWRGRNNEQFF.